The rows below give T cell receptor beta chains drawn from one sample of a study of CD8 T cells in Susac syndrome. MiXCR was run by TCRdb on the immunoSEQ multiplex PCR reads, yielding one entry per CDR3 protein. Among about 180,000 distinct CDR3 sequences listed, approximately 94% were seen once. Specimen: CD4+ T cells from PBMCs. These receptors came from a human donor with multiple sclerosis. CDR3s include the opening cysteine and the closing phenylalanine or tryptophan. A D gene is named only where the DNA matches it firmly. A row's size may be missing; if present it is once, few, many or a size class.

d_gene: .
j_gene: TRBJ2-1
abundance: .
len: 15
v_gene: TRBV20-1
CDR3aa: CSATPDPGAYNEQFF
CDR3nt: TGCAGTGCCACTCCGGACCCGGGAGCCTACAATGAGCAGTTCTTC

d_gene: .
j_gene: TRBJ2-3
abundance: .
len: 13
v_gene: TRBV6-6
CDR3aa: CASSLPDTDTQYF
CDR3nt: TGTGCCAGCAGCCTACCTGACACAGATACGCAGTATTTT

d_gene: .
j_gene: TRBJ2-5
abundance: .
len: 16
v_gene: TRBV7-9
CDR3aa: CASSRPPGVRGETQYF
CDR3nt: TGTGCCAGCAGCCGACCTCCGGGGGTCCGAGGAGAGACCCAGTACTTC

d_gene: TRBD1
j_gene: TRBJ1-1
abundance: .
len: 14
v_gene: TRBV29-1
CDR3aa: CSVEHQGVGTEAFF
CDR3nt: TGCAGCGTTGAGCACCAGGGGGTGGGCACTGAAGCTTTCTTT

d_gene: .
j_gene: TRBJ1-2
abundance: .
len: 13
v_gene: TRBV7-9
CDR3aa: CASSLQGMGGYTF
CDR3nt: TGTGCCAGCAGCTTACAGGGAATGGGTGGCTACACCTTC

d_gene: .
j_gene: TRBJ2-4
abundance: .
len: 14
v_gene: TRBV20-1
CDR3aa: CSARDGTAKNIQYF
CDR3nt: TGCAGTGCTAGAGATGGGACAGCCAAAAACATTCAGTACTTC

d_gene: .
j_gene: TRBJ2-3
abundance: .
len: 18
v_gene: TRBV19
CDR3aa: CASSTPWEVGGPKDTQYF
CDR3nt: TGTGCCAGTAGTACCCCTTGGGAAGTGGGGGGGCCGAAAGATACGCAGTATTTT

d_gene: .
j_gene: TRBJ2-1
abundance: .
len: 13
v_gene: TRBV7-9
CDR3aa: CASIESEYNEQFF
CDR3nt: TGTGCCAGCATCGAATCGGAGTACAATGAGCAGTTCTTC

d_gene: TRBD1
j_gene: TRBJ1-5
abundance: .
len: 14
v_gene: TRBV20-1
CDR3aa: CSARVRTGRGPQHF
CDR3nt: TGCAGTGCTAGAGTTAGGACAGGGAGAGGGCCCCAGCATTTT

d_gene: .
j_gene: TRBJ1-6
abundance: .
len: 15
v_gene: TRBV27
CDR3aa: CASSLSFSSNSPLHF
CDR3nt: TGTGCCAGCAGTTTATCTTTCAGCTCCAATTCACCCCTCCACTTT

d_gene: .
j_gene: TRBJ1-4
abundance: .
len: 18
v_gene: TRBV23-1
CDR3aa: CASSQPRRVSAVNEKLFF
CDR3nt: TGCGCCAGCAGTCAGCCCCGCAGGGTATCCGCCGTCAATGAAAAACTGTTTTTT

d_gene: .
j_gene: TRBJ2-1
abundance: .
len: 12
v_gene: TRBV20-1
CDR3aa: CSAEGIYNEQFF
CDR3nt: TGCAGTGCTGAGGGCATTTACAATGAGCAGTTCTTC

d_gene: .
j_gene: TRBJ2-7
abundance: .
len: 11
v_gene: TRBV20-1
CDR3aa: CSASVGYEQYF
CDR3nt: TGCAGTGCTAGTGTAGGGTACGAGCAGTACTTC

d_gene: TRBD1
j_gene: TRBJ2-1
abundance: once
len: 12
v_gene: TRBV7-7
CDR3aa: CAIGTAYNEQFF
CDR3nt: TGTGCTATCGGGACAGCCTACAATGAGCAGTTCTTC

d_gene: .
j_gene: TRBJ1-2
abundance: .
len: 14
v_gene: TRBV14
CDR3aa: CASSQVFSPSGYTF
CDR3nt: TGTGCCAGCAGCCAAGTATTCTCGCCATCAGGCTACACCTTC

d_gene: TRBD1
j_gene: TRBJ2-7
abundance: .
len: 16
v_gene: TRBV28
CDR3aa: CASSQPGQGGHYEQYF
CDR3nt: TGTGCCAGCAGTCAGCCGGGACAGGGAGGACATTACGAGCAGTACTTC

d_gene: .
j_gene: TRBJ2-5
abundance: .
len: 17
v_gene: TRBV14
CDR3aa: CASSQWVGTGWQETQYF
CDR3nt: TGTGCCAGCAGCCAATGGGTCGGCACGGGGTGGCAAGAGACCCAGTACTTC

d_gene: .
j_gene: TRBJ2-7
abundance: .
len: 12
v_gene: TRBV20-1
CDR3aa: CSAQRRVYEQYF
CDR3nt: TGCAGTGCCCAGAGACGGGTATACGAGCAGTACTTC

d_gene: .
j_gene: TRBJ1-3
abundance: .
len: 14
v_gene: TRBV20-1
CDR3aa: CSAMGGTSGNTIYF
CDR3nt: TGCAGTGCTATGGGCGGTACCTCTGGAAACACCATATATTTT

d_gene: TRBD1
j_gene: TRBJ1-1
abundance: .
len: 15
v_gene: TRBV24-1
CDR3aa: CATSDPTGGNTEAFF
CDR3nt: TGTGCCACCAGTGATCCGACAGGGGGGAACACTGAAGCTTTCTTT

d_gene: TRBD1
j_gene: TRBJ2-7
abundance: .
len: 14
v_gene: TRBV30
CDR3aa: CAWSDGTGDYEQYF
CDR3nt: TGTGCCTGGAGCGACGGGACAGGGGACTACGAGCAGTACTTC

d_gene: .
j_gene: TRBJ2-7
abundance: .
len: 13
v_gene: TRBV2
CDR3aa: CASRDTGTYEQYF
CDR3nt: TGTGCCAGCCGGGACACGGGAACCTACGAGCAGTACTTC

d_gene: TRBD2
j_gene: TRBJ2-3
abundance: .
len: 16
v_gene: TRBV4-1
CDR3aa: CASSQTSGGAVDTQYF
CDR3nt: TGCGCCAGCAGCCAAACTAGCGGGGGGGCCGTGGATACGCAGTATTTT

d_gene: TRBD1
j_gene: TRBJ1-2
abundance: .
len: 14
v_gene: TRBV14
CDR3aa: CASSQVTGVSGYTF
CDR3nt: TGTGCCAGCAGCCAGGTTACAGGGGTTAGTGGCTACACCTTC

d_gene: TRBD1
j_gene: TRBJ2-5
abundance: once
len: 15
v_gene: TRBV5-1
CDR3aa: CASTQDPTGMETQYF
CDR3nt: TGCGCCAGCACCCAAGACCCGACAGGGATGGAGACCCAGTACTTC

d_gene: .
j_gene: TRBJ1-1
abundance: .
len: 15
v_gene: TRBV5-4
CDR3aa: CASSLKQGGDTEAFF
CDR3nt: TGTGCCAGCAGCTTGAAACAGGGAGGCGACACTGAAGCTTTCTTT

d_gene: TRBD2
j_gene: TRBJ2-1
abundance: .
len: 14
v_gene: TRBV2
CDR3aa: CARVRSGGLNEQFF
CDR3nt: TGTGCCCGGGTGAGAAGCGGGGGGCTGAATGAGCAGTTCTTC

d_gene: TRBD2
j_gene: TRBJ2-2
abundance: once
len: 19
v_gene: TRBV9
CDR3aa: CASSVVMGLAGGRTGELFF
CDR3nt: TGTGCCAGCAGCGTAGTTATGGGACTAGCGGGGGGGCGCACCGGGGAGCTGTTTTTT

d_gene: .
j_gene: TRBJ2-1
abundance: .
len: 15
v_gene: TRBV4-3
CDR3aa: CASSQDTPSYNEQFF
CDR3nt: TGCGCCAGCAGCCAAGATACCCCTTCCTACAATGAGCAGTTCTTC

d_gene: TRBD2
j_gene: TRBJ2-1
abundance: .
len: 16
v_gene: TRBV11-2
CDR3aa: CASSPRLAGSYNEQFF
CDR3nt: TGTGCCAGCAGCCCAAGACTAGCGGGGTCCTACAATGAGCAGTTCTTC

d_gene: TRBD1
j_gene: TRBJ2-5
abundance: .
len: 14
v_gene: TRBV5-4
CDR3aa: CASSRPGGPQTQYF
CDR3nt: TGTGCCAGCAGCAGGCCAGGGGGTCCGCAGACCCAGTACTTC

d_gene: .
j_gene: TRBJ2-3
abundance: .
len: 13
v_gene: TRBV19
CDR3aa: CASSIGALHTQYF
CDR3nt: TGTGCCAGTAGTATCGGTGCTCTTCATACGCAGTATTTT

d_gene: TRBD2
j_gene: TRBJ2-7
abundance: .
len: 14
v_gene: TRBV7-8
CDR3aa: CASSMTSGRYEQYF
CDR3nt: TGTGCCAGCAGCATGACTAGCGGTCGCTACGAGCAGTACTTC

d_gene: .
j_gene: TRBJ1-4
abundance: .
len: 11
v_gene: TRBV20-1
CDR3aa: CSAPDYEKLFF
CDR3nt: TGCAGTGCTCCCGACTATGAAAAACTGTTTTTT

d_gene: .
j_gene: TRBJ2-3
abundance: .
len: 17
v_gene: TRBV15
CDR3aa: CATSGVPGLAVTDTQYF
CDR3nt: TGTGCCACCAGCGGGGTCCCCGGGCTGGCGGTCACAGATACGCAGTATTTT

d_gene: .
j_gene: TRBJ1-1
abundance: .
len: 14
v_gene: TRBV27
CDR3aa: CASSLRKGLGEAFF
CDR3nt: TGTGCCAGCAGTTTAAGGAAGGGGTTGGGTGAAGCTTTCTTT

d_gene: .
j_gene: TRBJ2-7
abundance: once
len: 14
v_gene: TRBV9
CDR3aa: CASSPRTAGYEQYF
CDR3nt: TGTGCCAGCAGCCCACGGACAGCCGGATACGAGCAGTACTTC

d_gene: .
j_gene: TRBJ1-3
abundance: .
len: 16
v_gene: TRBV30
CDR3aa: CAFRGIRMETGNTIYF
CDR3nt: TGTGCCTTTCGCGGGATACGGATGGAGACTGGAAACACCATATATTTT

d_gene: .
j_gene: TRBJ1-2
abundance: .
len: 14
v_gene: TRBV19
CDR3aa: CASIRTARNYGYTF
CDR3nt: TGTGCCAGTATCAGGACAGCTAGAAACTATGGCTACACCTTC

d_gene: .
j_gene: TRBJ2-7
abundance: .
len: 15
v_gene: TRBV7-2
CDR3aa: CASSSRVAEDYEQYF
CDR3nt: TGTGCCAGCAGCTCCCGGGTGGCGGAAGATTACGAGCAGTACTTC

d_gene: .
j_gene: TRBJ1-3
abundance: .
len: 14
v_gene: TRBV9
CDR3aa: CASSVDISGNTIYF
CDR3nt: TGTGCCAGCAGCGTAGATATCTCTGGAAACACCATATATTTT

d_gene: .
j_gene: TRBJ2-3
abundance: .
len: 13
v_gene: TRBV30
CDR3aa: CAWSVAGADTQYF
CDR3nt: TGTGCCTGGAGTGTAGCTGGGGCTGATACGCAGTATTTT

d_gene: .
j_gene: TRBJ2-2
abundance: .
len: 14
v_gene: TRBV30
CDR3aa: CAWIGLPNTGELFF
CDR3nt: TGTGCCTGGATAGGGTTGCCTAACACCGGGGAGCTGTTTTTT

d_gene: .
j_gene: TRBJ1-2
abundance: .
len: 15
v_gene: TRBV2
CDR3aa: CASIERRGFDYGYTF
CDR3nt: TGTGCCAGCATAGAGAGGCGGGGGTTCGACTATGGCTACACCTTC

d_gene: .
j_gene: TRBJ2-1
abundance: .
len: 15
v_gene: TRBV23-1
CDR3aa: CASIRETLSYNEQFF
CDR3nt: TGCGCCAGCATCAGGGAGACACTCTCCTACAATGAGCAGTTCTTC

d_gene: TRBD1
j_gene: TRBJ1-1
abundance: .
len: 14
v_gene: TRBV14
CDR3aa: CASSLPQGLTEAFF
CDR3nt: TGTGCCAGCAGCCTTCCACAGGGGCTTACTGAAGCTTTCTTT

d_gene: TRBD2
j_gene: TRBJ2-3
abundance: .
len: 15
v_gene: TRBV12-3/TRBV12-4
CDR3aa: CASSPGGRSTDTQYF
CDR3nt: TGTGCCAGCAGTCCGGGGGGGAGGAGCACAGATACGCAGTATTTT

d_gene: .
j_gene: TRBJ2-7
abundance: .
len: 13
v_gene: TRBV12-3/TRBV12-4
CDR3aa: CASSSQGPYEQYF
CDR3nt: TGTGCCAGCAGTTCCCAAGGGCCCTACGAGCAGTACTTC

d_gene: .
j_gene: TRBJ2-5
abundance: .
len: 14
v_gene: TRBV5-1
CDR3aa: CASSSPDNQETQYF
CDR3nt: TGCGCCAGCAGCTCCCCTGACAACCAAGAGACCCAGTACTTC

d_gene: .
j_gene: TRBJ1-5
abundance: .
len: 15
v_gene: TRBV4-3
CDR3aa: CASSQEGVANQPQHF
CDR3nt: TGCGCCAGCAGCCAAGAGGGGGTAGCTAACCAGCCCCAGCATTTT

d_gene: .
j_gene: TRBJ2-3
abundance: .
len: 16
v_gene: TRBV4-2
CDR3aa: CASSQVWGTRTDTQYF
CDR3nt: TGTGCCAGCAGCCAAGTTTGGGGGACCCGCACAGATACGCAGTATTTT

d_gene: TRBD1
j_gene: TRBJ1-1
abundance: .
len: 13
v_gene: TRBV29-1
CDR3aa: CSVERDSNTEAFF
CDR3nt: TGCAGCGTTGAAAGGGACAGCAACACTGAAGCTTTCTTT

d_gene: TRBD2
j_gene: TRBJ2-7
abundance: .
len: 14
v_gene: TRBV6-2/TRBV6-3
CDR3aa: CASSYRGEWNEQYF
CDR3nt: TGTGCCAGCAGTTACCGGGGGGAATGGAACGAGCAGTACTTC

d_gene: TRBD1
j_gene: TRBJ2-2
abundance: .
len: 13
v_gene: TRBV30
CDR3aa: CACSRGRTGELFF
CDR3nt: TGTGCCTGTTCGAGGGGGCGCACCGGGGAGCTGTTTTTT

d_gene: .
j_gene: TRBJ1-2
abundance: once
len: 17
v_gene: TRBV4-2
CDR3aa: CASSPGGGTGHISGYTF
CDR3nt: TGTGCCAGCAGCCCCGGAGGGGGTACGGGACATATCTCGGGCTACACCTTC

d_gene: .
j_gene: TRBJ2-5
abundance: once
len: 14
v_gene: TRBV7-2
CDR3aa: CASGRTGGMETQYF
CDR3nt: TGTGCCAGCGGGAGGACGGGCGGGATGGAGACCCAGTACTTC

d_gene: TRBD1
j_gene: TRBJ1-4
abundance: .
len: 13
v_gene: TRBV18
CDR3aa: CASSRGRDEKLFF
CDR3nt: TGTGCCAGCTCGAGGGGGCGTGATGAAAAACTGTTTTTT

d_gene: TRBD1
j_gene: TRBJ1-6
abundance: .
len: 14
v_gene: TRBV20-1
CDR3aa: CSARGQASGSPLHF
CDR3nt: TGCAGTGCCCGGGGACAGGCCTCAGGTTCACCCCTCCACTTT

d_gene: TRBD1
j_gene: TRBJ2-7
abundance: .
len: 14
v_gene: TRBV5-8
CDR3aa: CASSSTGGLYEQYF
CDR3nt: TGTGCCAGCAGCTCAACAGGGGGCTTGTACGAGCAGTACTTC